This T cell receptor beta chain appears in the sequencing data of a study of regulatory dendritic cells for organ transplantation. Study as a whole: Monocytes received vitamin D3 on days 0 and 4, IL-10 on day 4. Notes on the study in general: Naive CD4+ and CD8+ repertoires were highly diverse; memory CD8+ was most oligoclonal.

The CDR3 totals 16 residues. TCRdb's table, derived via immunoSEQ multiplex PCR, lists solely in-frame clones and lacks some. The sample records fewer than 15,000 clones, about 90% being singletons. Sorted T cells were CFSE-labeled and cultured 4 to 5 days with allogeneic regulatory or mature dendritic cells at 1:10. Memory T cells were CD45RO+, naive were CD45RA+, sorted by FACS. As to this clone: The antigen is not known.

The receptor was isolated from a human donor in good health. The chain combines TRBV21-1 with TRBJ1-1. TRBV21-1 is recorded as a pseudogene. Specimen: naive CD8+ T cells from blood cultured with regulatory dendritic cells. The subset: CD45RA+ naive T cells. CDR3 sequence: CASSMVRGQGNTEAFF. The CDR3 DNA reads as TGTGCCAGCAGCATGGTTCGAGGGCAGGGCAACACTGAAGCTTTCTTT.